This T cell receptor (beta chain) was sequenced in a study of T cells after yellow fever vaccination (dated by TCRdb to between 2018 and 2021). Regarding the complete study: The SMART-Seq v4 Ultra Low Input RNA kit was used to prepare libraries from fractions with low cell numbers. Bulk PBMC replicates and cell subsets were isolated from blood drawn at multiple timepoints before and after both primary and secondary immunization. Two healthy male donors, one aged 18 to 30 and one aged 30 to 40 years, were included in the cohort. To follow T-cell clones before and after primary and booster YFV17D yellow fever vaccination, bulk TCR alpha and beta repertoires were sequenced over time. Overall results and qualifications from the work: The secondary T-cell response was weaker than the primary response but faster, peaking on day 5 instead of day 15. A small fraction of clonotypes showed up in both the CD4 and CD8 compartments, probably as a result of convergent recombination. The study included only two donors, which limits how far the findings can be generalized. Computational filtering was required because FACS-sorted repertoires could contain abundant contaminating clonotypes from the bulk population. Most clones expanded after primary vaccination were re-detected after the booster (almost 97% of CD4 and 88% of CD8), suggesting broad memory maintenance.

The treatment or condition label for this specimen denotes: live attenuated yellow fever vaccine strain. PBMCs were isolated from peripheral blood using a standard Ficoll-Paque protocol. Dynabeads CD4 and CD8 positive selection kits were used to isolate CD4 and CD8 T-cell fractions. RNA was extracted with TriZol from bulk PBMCs, CD4 and CD8 fractions, and dextramer-positive and dextramer-negative fractions. The CDR1 and CDR2 encoded by the germline V gene are SGHTA and FQGNSA. The CDR3, from cysteine to phenylalanine, totals 15 residues. Only CDR3 DNA remains: 45 bases, in frame from the first base. For this chain, trimming is 6 bases at the V end and 5 bases at the J end, and the number of junction bases without a gene match is 9. This clonotype was recorded at least ten times. Its antigen has not been determined. Base qualities are not provided; no much larger clone lies one nucleotide away. TCR cDNA was made using 5'RACE template switching, a step that added a universal primer site and unique molecular identifiers. Priming for cDNA synthesis came from both the TCR alpha and TCR beta constant segments. Two PCR steps were used to amplify libraries, with sample barcodes and sequencing adapters being added in the second step. Sequencing of libraries was done on Illumina HiSeq 2500 (2x100 bp) or NovaSeq (2x150 bp). On the study's bioinformatics: MIGEC was used to demultiplex reads and collapse the reads into UMI consensus sequences, and MiXCR was used for V(D)J alignment. Vaccine-responding clonotypes were identified with edgeR using replicate PBMC samples, with FDR below 0.01 and a log2 fold change above 5 up to day 15 being required. Each bulk clonotype received a CD4 or CD8 identity based on whether the sequenced CD4 or CD8 repertoire contained that clonotype at higher abundance. TCRdb ran its own pipeline on the public reads, namely fastp trimming at Q25 and MiXCR clone calling, and kept in-frame beta chains. Each record represents a unique CDR3 protein, reported with the most common genes and DNA among its rows. Here the V and J calls rest on TCRdb's processing, not on the authors' analysis. Recorded for this sample are about 180,000 distinct CDR3 sequences; approximately 6.2% of them occurred a single time. The top ten clones comprise 2.9% of the sample.

The chain is encoded by TRBV7-2 joined to TRBJ2-3, and TRBD2 aligns with 9 junction nucleotides. The material was CD4+ T cells sorted from PBMCs, obtained on the day of the first yellow fever vaccination. The source is a man aged 18 to 35 who received the YFV17D yellow fever vaccine. The nucleotide sequence is TGTGCCAGCAGTCCCATAGCGGGGGAAAAAGATACGCAGTATTTT. It specifies CASSPIAGEKDTQYF.